This TCR beta chain is from a study of CD8 T cells in ankylosing spondylitis. Study results and caveats: Researchers reportedly found disease-linked clones significantly enriched in matched ankylosing spondylitis synovial fluid. Ankylosing spondylitis blood appeared to be characterized by a TCR beta motif of about 8 highly homologous variants. Certain motif variants had earlier been reported in reactive arthritis synovial fluid and blood.

With regard to this clonotype: What it binds is not known.

TCRdb itself ran the 5' RACE reads through MiXCR, one entry per CDR3 protein. The sample contains hundreds of thousands of distinct CDR3 sequences, 17% of which appear only once. This CDR3 comprises 14 residues. Losses at the gene ends were 2 bases for V and 8 bases for J; bases not matched to a gene: 6. Per germline, CDR1 KGHSH and CDR2 LQKENI. Sequenced sample: blood, either unsorted or a sorted T cell fraction (not recorded which). The J gene is TRBJ2-1, the V gene TRBV18; TRBD1 agrees at 7 bases. This TCR was recovered from a male donor with ankylosing spondylitis. The chain's CDR3 is CASSPMQGEHEQFF. In DNA form, the CDR3 reads TGTGCCAGCTCACCAATGCAGGGGGAGCATGAGCAGTTCTTC.